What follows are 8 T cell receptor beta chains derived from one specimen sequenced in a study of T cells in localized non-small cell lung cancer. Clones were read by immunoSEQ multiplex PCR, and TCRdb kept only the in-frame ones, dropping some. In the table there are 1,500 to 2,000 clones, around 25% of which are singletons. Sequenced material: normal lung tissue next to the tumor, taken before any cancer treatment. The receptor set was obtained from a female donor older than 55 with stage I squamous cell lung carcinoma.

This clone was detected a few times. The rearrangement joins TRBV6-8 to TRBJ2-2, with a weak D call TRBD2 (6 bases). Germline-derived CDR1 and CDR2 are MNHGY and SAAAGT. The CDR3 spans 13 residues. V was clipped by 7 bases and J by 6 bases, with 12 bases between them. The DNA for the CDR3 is TGTGCCAGCACCAACGGCGGGGCCGGGGAGCTGTTTTTT. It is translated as CASTNGGAGELFF.

As DNA, the CDR3 is TGTGCCAGCAGAGGATTAGAGACCCTACAAGAGACCCAGTACTTC. It specifies CASRGLETLQETQYF. The V call is TRBV14, the J call TRBJ2-5; D not resolved. CDR3 length: 15 amino acids. Per germline, CDR1 SGHDN and CDR2 FVKESK. Trimming stripped 6 bases from V and 2 bases from J, with 16 bases between.

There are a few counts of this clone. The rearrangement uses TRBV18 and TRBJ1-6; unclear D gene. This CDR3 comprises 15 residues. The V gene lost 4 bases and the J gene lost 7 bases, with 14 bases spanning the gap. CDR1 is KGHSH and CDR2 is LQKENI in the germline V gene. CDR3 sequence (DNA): TGTGCCAGCTCACTCTCGGGGTCGATAAATTCACCCCTCCACTTT. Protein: CASSLSGSINSPLHF.

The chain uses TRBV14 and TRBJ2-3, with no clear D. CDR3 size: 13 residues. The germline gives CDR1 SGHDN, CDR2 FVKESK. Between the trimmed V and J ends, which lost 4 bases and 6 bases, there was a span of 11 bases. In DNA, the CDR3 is TGTGCCAGCAGCCTCAGGTCAGCCGATACGCAGTATTTT. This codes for CASSLRSADTQYF.

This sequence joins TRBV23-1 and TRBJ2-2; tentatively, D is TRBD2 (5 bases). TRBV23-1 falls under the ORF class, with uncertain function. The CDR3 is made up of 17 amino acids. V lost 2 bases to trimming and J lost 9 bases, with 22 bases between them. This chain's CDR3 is CASSQGRGNTGHRELFF. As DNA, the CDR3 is TGCGCCAGCAGTCAAGGGAGAGGGAACACCGGCCACCGGGAGCTGTTTTTT.

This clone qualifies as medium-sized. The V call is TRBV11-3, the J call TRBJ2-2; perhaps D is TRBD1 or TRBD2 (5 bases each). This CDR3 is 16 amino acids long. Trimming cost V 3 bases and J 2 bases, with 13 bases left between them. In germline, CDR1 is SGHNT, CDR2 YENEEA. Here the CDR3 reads CASSFVRGRNTGELFF. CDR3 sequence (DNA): TGTGCCAGCAGCTTTGTTCGGGGCAGAAACACCGGGGAGCTGTTTTTT.

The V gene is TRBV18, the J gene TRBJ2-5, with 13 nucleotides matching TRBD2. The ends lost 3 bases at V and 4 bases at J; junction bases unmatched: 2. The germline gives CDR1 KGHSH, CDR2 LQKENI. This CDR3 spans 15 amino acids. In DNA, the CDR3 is TGTGCCAGCTCACCCGGGACTAGCGGGGCAGAGACCCAGTACTTC. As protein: CASSPGTSGAETQYF.

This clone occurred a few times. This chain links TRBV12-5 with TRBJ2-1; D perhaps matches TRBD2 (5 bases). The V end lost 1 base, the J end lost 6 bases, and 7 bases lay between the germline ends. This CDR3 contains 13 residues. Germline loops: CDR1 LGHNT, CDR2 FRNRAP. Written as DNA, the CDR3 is TGTGCTAGTGGTTTGGCCGGGATCAATGAGCAGTTCTTC. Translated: CASGLAGINEQFF.